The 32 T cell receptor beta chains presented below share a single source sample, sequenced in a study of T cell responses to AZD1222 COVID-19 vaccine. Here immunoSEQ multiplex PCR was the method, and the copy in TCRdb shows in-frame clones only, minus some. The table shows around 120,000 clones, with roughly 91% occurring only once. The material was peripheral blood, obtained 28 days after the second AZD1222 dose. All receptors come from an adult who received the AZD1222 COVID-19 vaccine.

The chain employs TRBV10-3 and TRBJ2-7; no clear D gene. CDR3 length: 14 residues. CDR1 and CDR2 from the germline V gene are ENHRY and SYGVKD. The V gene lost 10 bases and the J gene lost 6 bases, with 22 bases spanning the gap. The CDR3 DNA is TGTGCCACCTCCGGGTCTTCTGACGGCGGCGAGCAGTACTTC. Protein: CATSGSSDGGEQYF.

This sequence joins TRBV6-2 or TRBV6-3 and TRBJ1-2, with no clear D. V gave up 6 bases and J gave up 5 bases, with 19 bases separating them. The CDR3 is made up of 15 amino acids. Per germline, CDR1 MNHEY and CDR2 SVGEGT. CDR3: CASSTHAGGVYGYTF. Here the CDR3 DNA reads TGTGCCAGCAGCACCCACGCGGGCGGAGTATATGGCTACACCTTC.

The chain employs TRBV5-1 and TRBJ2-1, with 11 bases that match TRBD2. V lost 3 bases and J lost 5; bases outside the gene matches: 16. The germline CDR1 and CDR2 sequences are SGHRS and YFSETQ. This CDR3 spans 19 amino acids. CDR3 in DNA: TGCGCCAGCAGCTGGTGGGGGCATAGCGGGAGGGACCCGAACAATGAGCAGTTCTTC. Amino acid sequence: CASSWWGHSGRDPNNEQFF.

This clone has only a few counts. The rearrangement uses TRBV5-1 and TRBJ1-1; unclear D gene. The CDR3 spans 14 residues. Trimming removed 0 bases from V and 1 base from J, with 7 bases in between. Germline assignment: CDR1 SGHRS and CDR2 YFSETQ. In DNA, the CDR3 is TGCGCCAGCAGCTTGGTCTATACGAACACTGAAGCTTTCTTT. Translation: CASSLVYTNTEAFF.

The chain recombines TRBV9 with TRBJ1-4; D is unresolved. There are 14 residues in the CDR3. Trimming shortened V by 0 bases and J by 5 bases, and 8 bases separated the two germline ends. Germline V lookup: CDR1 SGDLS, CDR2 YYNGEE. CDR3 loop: CASSVAGFNEKLFF. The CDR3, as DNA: TGTGCCAGCAGCGTAGCGGGGTTCAATGAAAAACTGTTTTTT.

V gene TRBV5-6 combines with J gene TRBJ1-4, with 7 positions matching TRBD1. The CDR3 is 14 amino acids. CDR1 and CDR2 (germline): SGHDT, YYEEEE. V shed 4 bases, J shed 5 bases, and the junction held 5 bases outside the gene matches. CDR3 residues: CASSPGGQNEKLFF. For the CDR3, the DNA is TGTGCCAGCAGCCCGGGGGGACAGAATGAAAAACTGTTTTTT.

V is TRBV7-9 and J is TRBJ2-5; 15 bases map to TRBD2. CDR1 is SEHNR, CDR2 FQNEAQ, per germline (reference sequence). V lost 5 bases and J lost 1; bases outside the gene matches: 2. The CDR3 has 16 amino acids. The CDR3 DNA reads TGTGCCAGCAGCCCGGGACTAGCGGGGGGCCAAGAGACCCAGTACTTC. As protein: CASSPGLAGGQETQYF.

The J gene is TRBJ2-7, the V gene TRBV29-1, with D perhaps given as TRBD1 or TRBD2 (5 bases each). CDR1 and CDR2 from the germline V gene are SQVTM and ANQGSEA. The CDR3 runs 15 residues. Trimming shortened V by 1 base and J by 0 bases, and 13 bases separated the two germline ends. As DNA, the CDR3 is TGCAGCGTTGAAGGGGTAACAGGACTCTCCTACGAGCAGTACTTC. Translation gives CSVEGVTGLSYEQYF.

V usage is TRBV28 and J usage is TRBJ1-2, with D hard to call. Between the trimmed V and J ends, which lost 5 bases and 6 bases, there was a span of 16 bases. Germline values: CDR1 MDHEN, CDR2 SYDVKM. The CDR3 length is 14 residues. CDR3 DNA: TGTGCCAGCAGTCCGGCCCTCCAAGCGAATGGCTACACCTTC. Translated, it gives CASSPALQANGYTF.

CDR3 nucleotide sequence: TGTGCCAGCAGCGTAGCTTCCCCCGGACTAGCGGGAGATGACTCTGGGGCCAACGTCCTGACTTTC. Translating gives CASSVASPGLAGDDSGANVLTF. The chain employs TRBV9 and TRBJ2-6, with 13 bases lining up with TRBD2. Per the germline V gene, CDR1 is SGDLS and CDR2 is YYNGEE. The CDR3 is 22 residues long. Unmatched junction bases numbered 12, after V lost 0 bases and J lost 0 bases.

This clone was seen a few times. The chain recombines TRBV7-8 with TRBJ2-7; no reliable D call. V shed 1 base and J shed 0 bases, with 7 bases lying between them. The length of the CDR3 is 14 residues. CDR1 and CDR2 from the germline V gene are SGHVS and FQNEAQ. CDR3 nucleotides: TGTGCCAGCAGCTTAGAGGCCCCCTCCTACGAGCAGTACTTC. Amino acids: CASSLEAPSYEQYF.

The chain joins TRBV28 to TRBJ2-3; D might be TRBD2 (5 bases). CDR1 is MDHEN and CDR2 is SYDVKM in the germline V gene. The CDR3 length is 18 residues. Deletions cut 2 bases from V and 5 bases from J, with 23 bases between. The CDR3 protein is CASSLRMRSGPEGDTQYF. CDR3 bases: TGTGCCAGCAGTTTACGAATGCGGAGCGGCCCCGAGGGAGATACGCAGTATTTT.

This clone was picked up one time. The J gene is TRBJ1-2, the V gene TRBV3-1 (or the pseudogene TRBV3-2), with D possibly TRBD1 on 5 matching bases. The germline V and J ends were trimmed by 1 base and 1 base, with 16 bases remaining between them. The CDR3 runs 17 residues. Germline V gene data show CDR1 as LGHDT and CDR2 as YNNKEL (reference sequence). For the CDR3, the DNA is TGTGCCAGCAGCCAAGGGGGACCGCGCAGATATAACTATGGCTACACCTTC. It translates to CASSQGGPRRYNYGYTF.

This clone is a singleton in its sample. CDR3 protein: CASRPGQGGYTF. The CDR3 DNA follows: TGTGCCAGCAGGCCGGGACAGGGAGGCTACACCTTC. This chain connects TRBV6-6 to TRBJ1-2; 9 bases agree with TRBD1. Germline V gene data show CDR1 as MNHNY and CDR2 as SVGAGI (reference sequence). CDR3 length equals 12 residues. The V gene end was trimmed by 6 bases and the J gene end by 8 bases; junction bases not matched to a gene: 4.

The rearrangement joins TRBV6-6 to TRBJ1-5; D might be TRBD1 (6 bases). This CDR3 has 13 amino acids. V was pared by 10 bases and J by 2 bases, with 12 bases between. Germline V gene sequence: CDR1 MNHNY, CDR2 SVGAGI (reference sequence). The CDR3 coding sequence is TGTGCCACGCGGGAGGGGGGCAATCAGCCCCAGCATTTT. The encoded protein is CATREGGNQPQHF.

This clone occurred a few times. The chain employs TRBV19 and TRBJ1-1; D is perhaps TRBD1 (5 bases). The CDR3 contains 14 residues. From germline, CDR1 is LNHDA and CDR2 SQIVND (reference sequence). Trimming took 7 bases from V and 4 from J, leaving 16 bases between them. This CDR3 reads CASNPLLGGTEAFF. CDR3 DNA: TGTGCCAGTAATCCACTCCTTGGGGGCACTGAAGCTTTCTTT.

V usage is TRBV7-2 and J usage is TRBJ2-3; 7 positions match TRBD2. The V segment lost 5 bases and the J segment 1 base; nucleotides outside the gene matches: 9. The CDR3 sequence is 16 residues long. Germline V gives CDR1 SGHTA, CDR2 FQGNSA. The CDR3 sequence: CASSPPGLVGTDTQYF. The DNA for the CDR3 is TGTGCCAGCAGCCCGCCCGGACTAGTAGGCACAGATACGCAGTATTTT. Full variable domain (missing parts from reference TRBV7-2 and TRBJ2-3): GAGVSQSPSNKVTEKGKDVELRCDPISGHTALYWYRQSLGQGLEFLIYFQGNSAPDKSGLPSDRFSAERTGGSVSTLTIQRTQQEDSAVYLCASSPPGLVGTDTQYFGPGTRLTVL.

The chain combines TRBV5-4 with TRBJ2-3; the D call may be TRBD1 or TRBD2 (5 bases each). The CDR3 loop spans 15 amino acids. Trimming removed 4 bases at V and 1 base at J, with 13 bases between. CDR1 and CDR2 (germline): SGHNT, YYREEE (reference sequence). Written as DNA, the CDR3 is TGTGCCAGCAGCCTATACCGGGACGGCACAGATACGCAGTATTTT. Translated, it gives CASSLYRDGTDTQYF.

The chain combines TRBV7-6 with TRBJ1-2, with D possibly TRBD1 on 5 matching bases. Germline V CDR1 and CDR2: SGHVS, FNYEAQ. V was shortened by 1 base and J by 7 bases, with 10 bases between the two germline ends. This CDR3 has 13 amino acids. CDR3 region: CASSLGGASGYTF. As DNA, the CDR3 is TGTGCCAGCAGCTTAGGGGGCGCAAGTGGCTACACCTTC. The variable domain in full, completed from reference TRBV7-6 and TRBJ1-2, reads GAGVSQSPRYKVTKRGQDVALRCDPISGHVSLYWYRQALGQGPEFLTYFNYEAQQDKSGLPNDRFSAERPEGSISTLTIQRTEQRDSAMYRCASSLGGASGYTFGSGTRLTVV.

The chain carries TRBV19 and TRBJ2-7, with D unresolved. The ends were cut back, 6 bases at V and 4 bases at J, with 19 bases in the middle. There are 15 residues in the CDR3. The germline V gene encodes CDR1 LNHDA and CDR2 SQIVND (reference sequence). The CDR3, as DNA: TGTGCCAGTAGCTACGGGTCGGCCCCTGTATACGAGCAGTACTTC. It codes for CASSYGSAPVYEQYF.

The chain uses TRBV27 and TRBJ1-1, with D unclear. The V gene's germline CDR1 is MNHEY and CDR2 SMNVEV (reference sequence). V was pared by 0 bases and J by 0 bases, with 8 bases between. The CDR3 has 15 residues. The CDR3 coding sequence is TGTGCCAGCAGTTTATCGTACAGTCTGAACACTGAAGCTTTCTTT. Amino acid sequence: CASSLSYSLNTEAFF.

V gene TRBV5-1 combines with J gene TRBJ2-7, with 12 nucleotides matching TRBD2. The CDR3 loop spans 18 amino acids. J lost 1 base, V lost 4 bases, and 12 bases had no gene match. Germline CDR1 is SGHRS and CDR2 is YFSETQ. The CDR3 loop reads CASSPDDGLAGISYEQYF. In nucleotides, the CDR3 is TGCGCCAGCAGCCCCGATGACGGACTAGCGGGAATTTCCTACGAGCAGTACTTC.

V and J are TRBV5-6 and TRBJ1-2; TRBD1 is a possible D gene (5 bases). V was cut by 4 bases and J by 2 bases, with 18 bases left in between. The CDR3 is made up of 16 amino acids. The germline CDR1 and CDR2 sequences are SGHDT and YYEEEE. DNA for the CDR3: TGTGCCAGCAGCGAGCGCCTGGAGAGGGGAAACTATGGCTACACCTTC. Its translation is CASSERLERGNYGYTF.

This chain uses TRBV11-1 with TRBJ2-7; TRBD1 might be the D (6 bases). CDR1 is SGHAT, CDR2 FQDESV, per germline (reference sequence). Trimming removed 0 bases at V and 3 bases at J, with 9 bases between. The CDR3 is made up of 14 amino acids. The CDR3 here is CASSLARGLYEQYF. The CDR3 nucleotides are TGTGCCAGCAGCTTAGCCAGGGGTCTCTACGAGCAGTACTTC.

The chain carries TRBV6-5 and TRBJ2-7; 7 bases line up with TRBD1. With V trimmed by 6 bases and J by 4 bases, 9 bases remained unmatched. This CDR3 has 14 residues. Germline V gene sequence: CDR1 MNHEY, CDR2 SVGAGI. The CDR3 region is CASRTGTAFYEQYF. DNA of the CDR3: TGTGCCAGCAGAACCGGGACAGCATTTTACGAGCAGTACTTC.

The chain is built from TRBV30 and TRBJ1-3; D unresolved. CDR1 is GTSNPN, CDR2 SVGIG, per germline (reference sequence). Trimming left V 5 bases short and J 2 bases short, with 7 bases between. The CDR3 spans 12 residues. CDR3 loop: CAWGIAGNTIYF. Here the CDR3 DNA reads TGTGCCTGGGGGATCGCTGGAAACACCATATATTTT.

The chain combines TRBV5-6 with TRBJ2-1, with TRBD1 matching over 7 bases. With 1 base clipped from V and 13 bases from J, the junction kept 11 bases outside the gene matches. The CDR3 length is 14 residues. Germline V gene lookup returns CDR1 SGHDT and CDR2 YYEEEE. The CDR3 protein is CASSLTGDPWGQFF. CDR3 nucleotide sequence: TGTGCCAGCAGCTTGACAGGGGATCCATGGGGACAGTTCTTC.

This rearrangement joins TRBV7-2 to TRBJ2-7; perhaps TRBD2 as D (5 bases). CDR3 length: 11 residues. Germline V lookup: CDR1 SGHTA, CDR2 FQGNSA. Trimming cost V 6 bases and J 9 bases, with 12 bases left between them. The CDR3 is CASSPGGWQYF. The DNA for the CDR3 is TGTGCCAGCAGTCCAGGAGGATGGCAGTACTTC.

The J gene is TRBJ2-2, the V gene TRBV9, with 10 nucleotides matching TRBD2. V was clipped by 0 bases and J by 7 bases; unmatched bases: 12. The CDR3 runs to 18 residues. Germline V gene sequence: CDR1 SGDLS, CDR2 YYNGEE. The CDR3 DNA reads TGTGCCAGCAGCGTAGCCCCAGCGGGGGGGCCCTCCGGCGGGGAGCTGTTTTTT. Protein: CASSVAPAGGPSGGELFF. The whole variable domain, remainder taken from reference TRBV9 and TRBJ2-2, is DSGVTQTPKHLITATGQRVTLRCSPRSGDLSVYWYQQSLDQGLQFLIQYYNGEERAKGNILERFSAQQFPDLHSELNLSSLELGDSALYFCASSVAPAGGPSGGELFFGEGSRLTVL.

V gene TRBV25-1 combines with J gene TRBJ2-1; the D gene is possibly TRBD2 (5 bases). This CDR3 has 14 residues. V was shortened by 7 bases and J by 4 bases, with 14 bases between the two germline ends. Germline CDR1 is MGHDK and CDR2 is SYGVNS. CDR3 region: CASNGLASYNEQFF. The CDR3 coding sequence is TGTGCCAGCAACGGTCTAGCCTCTTACAATGAGCAGTTCTTC.

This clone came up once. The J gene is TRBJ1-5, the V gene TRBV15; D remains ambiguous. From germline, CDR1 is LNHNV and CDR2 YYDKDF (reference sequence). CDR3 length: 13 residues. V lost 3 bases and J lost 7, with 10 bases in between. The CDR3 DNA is TGTGCCACCAGCAGGGGTGCGGGCCAGCCCCAGCATTTT. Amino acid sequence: CATSRGAGQPQHF.

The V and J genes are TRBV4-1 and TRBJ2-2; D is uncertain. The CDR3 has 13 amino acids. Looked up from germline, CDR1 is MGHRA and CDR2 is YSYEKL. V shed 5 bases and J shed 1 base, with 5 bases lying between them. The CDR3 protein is CASSFGNTGELFF. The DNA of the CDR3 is TGCGCCAGCAGCTTTGGGAACACCGGGGAGCTGTTTTTT.